The 20 T cell receptor beta chains below come from one sample, sequenced in a study of monozygotic twins with inflammatory bowel disease. TCRdb re-called the 5' RACE reads and gives one entry per CDR3 protein, without DNA. Recorded for this sample: fewer than 550,000 distinct CDR3 sequences. The sample was blood. The receptors were sampled from a human donor with ulcerative colitis or Crohn's disease, or a healthy co-twin of an affected twin (not recorded which).

This chain links TRBV18 with TRBJ1-1. Germline V CDR1 and CDR2: KGHSH, LQKENI. CDR3 length equals 13 residues. The CDR3 sequence is CASSPILDTEAFF. Complete variable domain (other parts from reference TRBV18 and TRBJ1-1): NAGVMQNPRHLVRRRGQEARLRCSPMKGHSHVYWYRQLPEEGLKFMVYLQKENIIDESGMPKERFSAEFPKEGPSILRIQQVVRGDSAAYFCASSPILDTEAFFGQGTRLTVV.

The rearrangement uses TRBV12-3 or TRBV12-4 and TRBJ2-7; as DNA is missing, the TRBD2 call by TCRdb cannot be tested. The CDR3 is 15 residues long. This CDR3 reads CASSARGLVAYEQYF.

The chain employs TRBV5-1 and TRBJ2-1; the D call from TCRdb, TRBD2, cannot be confirmed without DNA. The CDR3 is made up of 14 amino acids. Looked up from germline, CDR1 is SGHRS and CDR2 is YFSETQ. CDR3 sequence: CASTPGLADREQFF.

The CDR3 loop reads CASSPPYSGPRSDTQYF. The rearrangement uses TRBV7-2 and TRBJ2-3. The CDR3 sequence is 17 residues long. The germline V gene has CDR1 SGHTA and CDR2 FQGNSA.

The V and J genes are TRBV20-1 and TRBJ2-2; there is no DNA to check the TCRdb D call of TRBD1. From germline, CDR1 is DFQATT and CDR2 SNEGSKA (reference sequence). The CDR3 has 16 amino acids. This chain's CDR3 is CSARDMGQGNTGELFF.

This chain connects TRBV7-6 to TRBJ2-1; TCRdb reports TRBD2, a call that lacks DNA to check it against. The CDR3 has 18 amino acids. CDR1 SGHVS and CDR2 FNYEAQ come from the germline V gene. The CDR3: CASSSYEPGLAVYNEQFF. The variable domain in full, with the rest retrieved from reference TRBV7-6 and TRBJ2-1, is GAGVSQSPRYKVTKRGQDVALRCDPISGHVSLYWYRQALGQGPEFLTYFNYEAQQDKSGLPNDRFSAERPEGSISTLTIQRTEQRDSAMYRCASSSYEPGLAVYNEQFFGPGTRLTVL.

This chain joins TRBV9 and TRBJ1-1; TCRdb indicates TRBD1, and absent DNA this call remains unverified. This CDR3 has 13 amino acids. Germline V gene lookup returns CDR1 SGDLS and CDR2 YYNGEE. This chain's CDR3 is CASSESGSGAAFF.

V is TRBV12-3 or TRBV12-4 and J is TRBJ2-1; TCRdb's D call of TRBD2 is untestable without DNA. The CDR3 spans 12 residues. The CDR3 here is CASTYIAGEQFF.

The chain uses TRBV7-3 and TRBJ2-1; TCRdb lists TRBD1, though no DNA is available to test this call. Germline V CDR1 and CDR2: SGHTA, FQGTGA. The CDR3 spans 17 residues. CDR3 protein: CASSLSGGSRENNEQFF.

The chain links TRBV20-1 to TRBJ2-1. The germline gives CDR1 DFQATT, CDR2 SNEGSKA (reference sequence). This CDR3 spans 15 amino acids. This chain's CDR3 is CSARGGVGSYNEQFF.

J is TRBJ1-6 and V is TRBV6-1; the TCRdb call, TRBD1, lacks DNA for checking. The CDR3 has 15 amino acids. Germline V gene sequence: CDR1 MNHNS, CDR2 SASEGT. CDR3 sequence reads: CASSSRGSGNSPLHF.

The chain recombines TRBV7-9 with TRBJ2-1; TCRdb reports TRBD2, a call that lacks DNA to check it against. Per the germline V gene, CDR1 is SEHNR and CDR2 is FQNEAQ (reference sequence). CDR3 size: 16 residues. The CDR3 protein is CASSPQGLAGTDEQFF. Full variable domain (outside the CDR3, taken from reference TRBV7-9 and TRBJ2-1): DTGVSQNPRHKITKRGQNVTFRCDPISEHNRLYWYRQTLGQGPEFLTYFQNEAQLEKSRLLSDRFSAERPKGSFSTLEIQRTEQGDSAMYLCASSPQGLAGTDEQFFGPGTRLTVL.

The gene calls are TRBV6-1 and TRBJ2-2. Germline V gene data show CDR1 as MNHNS and CDR2 as SASEGT. The CDR3 is 14 amino acids. The CDR3 here is CASKGVAFTGELFF.

The genes are TRBV19 and TRBJ2-1; TCRdb's D call of TRBD1 is untestable without DNA. This CDR3 is 15 amino acids long. Germline lookup yields CDR1 LNHDA and CDR2 SQIVND (reference sequence). Here the CDR3 reads CASSIRGPISNEQFF.

The J gene is TRBJ2-1, the V gene TRBV5-5; TCRdb picks TRBD2, but there is no DNA to check that call. The CDR3 spans 14 residues. Germline V lookup: CDR1 SGHKS, CDR2 YYEKEE (reference sequence). CDR3 region: CASSRTTSDNEQFF.

The V and J genes are TRBV24-1 and TRBJ2-3; TCRdb reports TRBD2, a call that lacks DNA to check it against. The CDR3 length is 16 residues. The germline gives CDR1 KGHDR, CDR2 SFDVKD. The CDR3 spells CATSAGTSEFTDTQYF.

The chain links TRBV5-1 to TRBJ2-1. Germline lookup yields CDR1 SGHRS and CDR2 YFSETQ. This CDR3 comprises 13 residues. The CDR3 sequence: CASSFTRYNEQFF.

The chain links TRBV3-1 to TRBJ1-2; TCRdb picks TRBD1, but there is no DNA to check that call. CDR1 is LGHDT, CDR2 YNNKEL, per germline (reference sequence). This CDR3 has 14 residues. CDR3 in amino acids: CASSRDGMNYGYTF.

The V and J genes are TRBV4-1 and TRBJ2-1; lacking DNA, the TRBD2 call made by TCRdb goes unchecked. The CDR3 is made up of 13 amino acids. Germline V lookup: CDR1 MGHRA, CDR2 YSYEKL. CDR3 protein: CASSHPGGDEQFF.

The chain couples TRBV12-3 or TRBV12-4 to TRBJ1-1; without DNA, the TCRdb call of TRBD1 cannot be checked. The CDR3 totals 13 residues. The CDR3 sequence is CASTRQGATEAFF.